This T cell receptor (beta chain) was recovered during a study of blood T cell repertoires in COVID-19. Study at large: Acute and convalescent COVID-19 specimens originated in the United States, Italy and Spain.

Donors in Cohort 3 who had recovered were those with two negative PCRs, healthcare professional clearance, or resolution of their symptoms. The data were produced by immunoSEQ multiplex PCR, yet TCRdb's version contains in-frame clones alone and is incomplete. Here the sample spans a few hundred thousand clones, about 85% being singletons. Germline CDR1 and CDR2: SGHTA and FQGNSA. Between the trimmed V and J ends, which lost 3 bases and 1 base, there was a span of 6 bases. The CDR3 length is 14 residues. This TCR came from a woman between 50 and 59 years old who had recovered from COVID-19. The chain has TRBV7-2 and TRBJ2-2, with D uncertain. The source material was PBMCs or T cells enriched from blood (not recorded which). The CDR3 protein is CASSLNWNTGELFF. For the CDR3, the DNA is TGTGCCAGCAGCTTGAACTGGAACACCGGGGAGCTGTTTTTT. Full variable domain (outside the CDR3, taken from reference TRBV7-2 and TRBJ2-2): GAGVSQSPSNKVTEKGKDVELRCDPISGHTALYWYRQSLGQGLEFLIYFQGNSAPDKSGLPSDRFSAERTGGSVSTLTIQRTQQEDSAVYLCASSLNWNTGELFFGEGSRLTVL.